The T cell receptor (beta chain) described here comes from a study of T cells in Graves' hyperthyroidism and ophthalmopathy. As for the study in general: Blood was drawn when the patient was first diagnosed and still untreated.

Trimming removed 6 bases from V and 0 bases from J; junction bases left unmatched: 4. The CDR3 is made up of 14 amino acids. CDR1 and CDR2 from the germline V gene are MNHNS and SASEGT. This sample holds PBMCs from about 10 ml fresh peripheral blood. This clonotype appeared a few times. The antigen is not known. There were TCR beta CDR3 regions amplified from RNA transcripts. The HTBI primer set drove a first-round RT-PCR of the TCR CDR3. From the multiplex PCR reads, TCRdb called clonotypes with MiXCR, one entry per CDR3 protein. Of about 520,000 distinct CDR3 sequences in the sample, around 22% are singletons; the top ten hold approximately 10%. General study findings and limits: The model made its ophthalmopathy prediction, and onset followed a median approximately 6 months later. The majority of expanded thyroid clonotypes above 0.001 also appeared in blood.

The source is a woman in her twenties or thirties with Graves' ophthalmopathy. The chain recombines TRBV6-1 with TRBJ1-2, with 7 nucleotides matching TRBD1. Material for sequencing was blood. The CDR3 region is CASSKDRTNYGYTF. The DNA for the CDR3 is TGTGCCAGCAGCAAGGACAGGACTAACTATGGCTACACCTTC.